The present TCR beta chain was sequenced within a study of T-cell reconstitution after alpha-beta-depleted transplantation in children. Study findings and constraints: Newly made T cells mostly supplied T-cell counts and diversity one year after transplant. In patients about two months after transplant, alpha-beta T cells reportedly arose from several hundred expanded graft clones. The origin of high day-60 TCRbeta diversity in some patients lay in surviving recipient T cells and thymic progenitors.

V was cut by 5 bases and J by 6 bases, with 8 bases left in between. Looked up from germline, CDR1 is SNHLY and CDR2 is FYNNEI. The CDR3 covers 11 residues. The TCRbeta library was prepared with unique molecular identifiers. Each CDR3 protein gets one entry after TCRdb re-called the PCR reads with MiXCR. The table shows around 250,000 distinct CDR3 sequences, with 6.5% to 9% occurring only once. This clonotype has at least ten counts. Antigen specificity is unknown. The gene calls are TRBV2 and TRBJ2-7, with D uncertain. This sample comprised PBMCs, mostly from graft donor cells, obtained 180 days after TCRalphabeta/CD19-depleted stem cell transplant. This TCR was sampled from a male patient under 18 who had a stem cell transplant for acute lymphoblastic leukemia, so the T cells may come from the graft donor. CDR3 DNA: TGTGCCAGCAGTTTTAGGGTCGAGCAGTACTTC. This sequence encodes CASSFRVEQYF.